This section outlines one T cell receptor (beta chain) sequence together with its context. This sample was included in a study of blood T cell repertoires in COVID-19. For the study at large: Sample material is recorded as cDNA or gDNA derived from T cells, B-cell-depleted T cells, or PBMCs.

Profiling relied on immunoSEQ multiplex PCR, and the TCRdb table lists in-frame clones only, not all of them. The sample comprises 200,000 to 300,000 clones, 91% of which are singletons, and 2.5% to 3% rests with the top ten. The V gene lost 4 bases and the J gene lost 3 bases, with 13 bases spanning the gap. CDR1 and CDR2 from the germline V gene are LGHDT and YNNKEL (reference sequence). The CDR3 spans 15 residues. The sample consisted of peripheral blood. This TCR derives from a person under 35 with COVID-19, enrolled during active disease. V usage is TRBV3-1 (or the pseudogene TRBV3-2) and J usage is TRBJ2-1, with D unresolved. The CDR3: CASSPHKTIYNEQFF. The CDR3 DNA reads as TGTGCCAGCAGCCCTCACAAAACGATCTACAATGAGCAGTTCTTC.